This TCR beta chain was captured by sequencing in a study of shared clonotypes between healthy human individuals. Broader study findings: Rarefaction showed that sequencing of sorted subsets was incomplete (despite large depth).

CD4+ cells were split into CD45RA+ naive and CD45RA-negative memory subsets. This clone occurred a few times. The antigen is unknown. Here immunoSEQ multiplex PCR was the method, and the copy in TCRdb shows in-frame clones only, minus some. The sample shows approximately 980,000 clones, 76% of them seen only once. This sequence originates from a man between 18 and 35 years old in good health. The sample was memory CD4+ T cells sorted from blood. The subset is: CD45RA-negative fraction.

CDR3 sequence: CASSPGQGGSPLHF. DNA for the CDR3: TGTGCCAGCAGCCCCGGACAGGGAGGTTCACCCCTCCACTTT. The V call is TRBV6-4, the J call TRBJ1-6, with 8 bases that match TRBD1. Germline CDR1 and CDR2: MRHNA and SNTAGT. This CDR3 has 14 residues. Losses at the gene ends were 6 bases for V and 9 bases for J; bases not matched to a gene: 7.